These 29 T cell receptor beta chains originate from one sample sequenced in a study of OX40 agonist ivuxolimab in advanced cancers. TCRdb keeps only in-frame clones here, not all; method: immunoSEQ multiplex PCR. The sample has tens of thousands of clones; 70% to 90% are singletons. The material was CD4+ or CD8+ T cells sorted from blood, obtained in a trial of the OX40 agonist ivuxolimab. The receptors derive from an adult with an advanced solid tumor such as melanoma, head and neck, liver or kidney cancer.

The chain links TRBV5-1 to TRBJ2-3; D is ambiguous. Germline V gives CDR1 SGHRS, CDR2 YFSETQ. The CDR3 is 15 amino acids. The V gene lost 0 bases and the J gene lost 0 bases, with 8 bases spanning the gap. This CDR3 reads CASSLVQTSTDTQYF. DNA for the CDR3: TGCGCCAGCAGCTTGGTACAGACTAGCACAGATACGCAGTATTTT.

The rearrangement links TRBV11-2 to TRBJ2-7; D call uncertain. The CDR3 spans 15 residues. V was clipped by 1 base and J by 5 bases, with 15 bases between them. Germline lookup yields CDR1 SGHAT and CDR2 FQNNGV. The CDR3 region is CASSLGSAQRDEQYF. DNA for the CDR3: TGTGCCAGCAGCTTAGGGTCCGCACAAAGGGACGAGCAGTACTTC.

This clone was counted only a few times. The chain links TRBV21-1 to TRBJ2-7; TRBD1 is taken as the D call from the table, unchecked against the DNA. TRBV21-1 is shown as a pseudogene. This CDR3 has 16 amino acids. Written as DNA, the CDR3 is TGTGCCAGCAGTAACGGGGGGCAGGGGGCTATCTACGAGCAGTACTTC. Residues: CASSNGGQGAIYEQYF.

The CDR3 DNA reads as TGTGCCAGCAGCTTAAGCGGGAGGAGCAATGAGCAGTTCTTC. Amino acids: CASSLSGRSNEQFF. The rearrangement joins TRBV7-2 to TRBJ2-1; 9 bases fit TRBD2. V was pared by 2 bases and J by 6 bases, with 2 bases of the junction left unmatched. The CDR3 sequence is 14 residues long. Germline V gene sequence: CDR1 SGHTA, CDR2 FQGNSA.

The genes are TRBV28 and TRBJ2-2, with TRBD2 as a possible D gene (6 bases). With 4 bases removed from V and 3 bases from J, the gap between germline ends came to 21 bases. CDR1 is MDHEN, CDR2 SYDVKM, per germline. The CDR3 loop spans 18 amino acids. In nucleotides, the CDR3 is TGTGCCAGCAGTTCCCCCAATTTGATTGCGGGATACACCGGGGAGCTGTTTTTT. Translating it yields CASSSPNLIAGYTGELFF.

The rearrangement links TRBV6-1 to TRBJ1-1; 8 bases fit TRBD1. The germline gives CDR1 MNHNS, CDR2 SASEGT. V lost 4 bases, J lost 4 bases, and 2 bases stayed unmatched. CDR3 length: 13 amino acids. The CDR3 bases are TGTGCCAGCAGTGGACAGGGGCCCACTGAAGCTTTCTTT. It is translated as CASSGQGPTEAFF.

The J gene is TRBJ2-2, the V gene TRBV28; 9 bases agree with TRBD2. Germline V gene lookup returns CDR1 MDHEN and CDR2 SYDVKM. The V and J ends lost 1 base and 6 bases, in that order; junction bases with no gene match: 3. The CDR3 covers 15 residues. The DNA of the CDR3 is TGTGCCAGCAGTTTATCTCTAGCGGGACCCGGGGAGCTGTTTTTT. Translated, it gives CASSLSLAGPGELFF. Supplemented by reference TRBV28 and TRBJ2-2, the full variable domain reads DVKVTQSSRYLVKRTGEKVFLECVQDMDHENMFWYRQDPGLGLRLIYFSYDVKMKEKGDIPEGYSVSREKKERFSLILESASTNQTSMYLCASSLSLAGPGELFFGEGSRLTVL.

This clone was found once. The chain combines TRBV19 with TRBJ1-5, with a tentative D call TRBD1 (5 bases). This CDR3 has 13 amino acids. V dropped 7 bases and J dropped 6 bases, with 13 bases sitting between them. CDR1 and CDR2 from the germline V gene are LNHDA and SQIVND (reference sequence). CDR3 sequence reads: CASTVAGVQPQHF. The CDR3 nucleotides are TGTGCCAGTACCGTGGCGGGGGTTCAGCCCCAGCATTTT.

CDR3 residues: CASSQLTHRAQETQYF. The CDR3 DNA reads TGCGCCAGCAGCCAATTAACCCACAGGGCCCAAGAGACCCAGTACTTC. The chain is built from TRBV4-1 and TRBJ2-5, with a weak D call TRBD1 (6 bases). Germline values: CDR1 MGHRA, CDR2 YSYEKL. CDR3 length: 16 residues. With 2 bases removed from V and 1 base from J, the gap between germline ends came to 14 bases.

Only a few counts were recorded for this clone. This chain connects TRBV2 to TRBJ2-1; 11 bases are shared with TRBD2. Trimming took 10 bases from V and 4 from J; bases not matched to a gene: 15. CDR1 and CDR2 from the germline V gene are SNHLY and FYNNEI. The CDR3 runs 17 residues. The CDR3 DNA follows: TGTGCCACCCCTCGAGCACCGGGACTAGCGGTTTACAATGAGCAGTTCTTC. Protein: CATPRAPGLAVYNEQFF.

The chain couples TRBV30 to TRBJ2-7, with D possibly TRBD2 on 6 matching bases. Germline loops: CDR1 GTSNPN, CDR2 SVGIG (reference sequence). With 5 bases removed from V and 5 bases from J, the gap between germline ends came to 10 bases. The CDR3 length is 11 residues. CDR3 bases: TGTGCCTGGGGTACGGGGGACGAGCAGTACTTC. As protein: CAWGTGDEQYF.

V usage is TRBV28 and J usage is TRBJ2-5; D unclear. V lost 7 bases and J 4 bases, leaving 13 bases between the germline ends. This CDR3 is built from 13 residues. Germline V gene sequence: CDR1 MDHEN, CDR2 SYDVKM. The CDR3 reads CASTQGTVETQYF. The CDR3 DNA reads TGTGCCAGCACCCAAGGTACTGTAGAGACCCAGTACTTC.

The rearrangement uses TRBV6-1 and TRBJ2-3; D ambiguous. CDR3 size: 13 residues. Germline lookup yields CDR1 MNHNS and CDR2 SASEGT. Between the trimmed V and J ends, which lost 9 bases and 8 bases, there was a span of 18 bases. The CDR3 here is CASRRTGPATQYF. The CDR3 DNA reads as TGTGCCAGTCGTAGGACGGGTCCAGCTACGCAGTATTTT.

The chain uses TRBV11-2 and TRBJ2-7; D might be TRBD1 (5 bases). CDR1 and CDR2 (germline): SGHAT, FQNNGV. The CDR3 spans 12 residues. Trimming shortened V by 5 bases and J by 7 bases, and 12 bases separated the two germline ends. CDR3 residues: CASSQGPGEQYF. For the CDR3, the DNA is TGTGCCAGCAGCCAGGGCCCTGGGGAGCAGTACTTC.

This sequence joins TRBV7-2 and TRBJ1-5; D not certain. V gave up 1 base and J gave up 2 bases, with 15 bases separating them. This CDR3 region has 17 residues. Looked up from germline, CDR1 is SGHTA and CDR2 is FQGNSA. DNA of the CDR3: TGTGCCAGCAGCTTAGTCGGAGGTACTTTCGGCAATCAGCCCCAGCATTTT. Translated, it gives CASSLVGGTFGNQPQHF.

V is TRBV30 and J is TRBJ2-5; D possibly matches TRBD1 or TRBD2 (5 bases each). V lost 5 bases to trimming and J lost 11 bases, with 27 bases between them. Germline assignment: CDR1 GTSNPN and CDR2 SVGIG (reference sequence). This CDR3 is 15 amino acids long. CDR3 sequence reads: CAWSRAGTGLGEQYF. The DNA of the CDR3 is TGTGCCTGGTCAAGGGCAGGGACCGGTCTTGGTGAGCAGTACTTC.

The V gene is TRBV7-3, the J gene TRBJ2-2, with D tentatively TRBD1 (5 bases). Germline CDR1 and CDR2: SGHTA and FQGTGA. The V end lost 6 bases, the J end lost 8 bases, and 10 bases lay between the germline ends. The CDR3 extends over 12 amino acids. This chain's CDR3 is CASSWGSGELFF. CDR3 in DNA: TGTGCCAGCAGTTGGGGCTCGGGGGAGCTGTTTTTT. Using reference TRBV7-3 and TRBJ2-2 for the parts outside the CDR3, the full variable domain is GAGVSQTPSNKVTEKGKYVELRCDPISGHTALYWYRQSLGQGPEFLIYFQGTGAADDSGLPNDRFFAVRPEGSVSTLKIQRTERGDSAVYLCASSWGSGELFFGEGSRLTVL.

The DNA of the CDR3 is TGCGCCAGCAGCACTGATCCGGGACAGGGGTACTACAATGAGCAGTTCTTC. Translating gives CASSTDPGQGYYNEQFF. This chain joins TRBV5-1 and TRBJ2-1; 10 nucleotides match TRBD1. The CDR3 consists of 17 residues. The V gene end was trimmed by 4 bases and the J gene end by 3 bases; junction bases not matched to a gene: 10. Germline V gene sequence: CDR1 SGHRS, CDR2 YFSETQ. Full variable domain (remainder filled in from reference TRBV5-1 and TRBJ2-1): KAGVTQTPRYLIKTRGQQVTLSCSPISGHRSVSWYQQTPGQGLQFLFEYFSETQRNKGNFPGRFSGRQFSNSRSEMNVSTLELGDSALYLCASSTDPGQGYYNEQFFGPGTRLTVL.

This chain uses TRBV5-1 with TRBJ2-7; TRBD1 matches 12 bases. This CDR3 has 15 amino acids. Germline V CDR1 and CDR2: SGHRS, YFSETQ. The V segment lost 0 bases and the J segment 5 bases; nucleotides outside the gene matches: 3. The CDR3 DNA is TGCGCCAGCAGCTTGGTAGGGACAGGGGGCAACGAGCAGTACTTC. This sequence encodes CASSLVGTGGNEQYF.

The chain combines TRBV30 with TRBJ1-2; no clear D. V was shortened by 3 bases and J by 5 bases, with 7 bases between the two germline ends. Germline CDR1 is GTSNPN and CDR2 is SVGIG (reference sequence). The CDR3 is 11 residues long. The CDR3, as DNA: TGTGCCTGGAGCAGCTTATATGGCTACACCTTC. Its translation is CAWSSLYGYTF.

This rearrangement joins TRBV9 to TRBJ2-3; D is unresolved. The V gene's germline CDR1 is SGDLS and CDR2 YYNGEE. This CDR3 spans 15 amino acids. Trimming shortened V by 0 bases and J by 5 bases, and 13 bases separated the two germline ends. The CDR3 sequence: CASSVEGYGRDTQYF. The CDR3 coding sequence is TGTGCCAGCAGCGTAGAAGGATACGGACGAGATACGCAGTATTTT. The entire variable domain, with the rest obtained from reference TRBV9 and TRBJ2-3, is as follows: DSGVTQTPKHLITATGQRVTLRCSPRSGDLSVYWYQQSLDQGLQFLIQYYNGEERAKGNILERFSAQQFPDLHSELNLSSLELGDSALYFCASSVEGYGRDTQYFGPGTRLTVL.

The chain combines TRBV7-9 with TRBJ2-5; no clear D. V was shortened by 7 bases and J by 1 base, with 4 bases between the two germline ends. The CDR3 contains 11 residues. CDR1 is SEHNR and CDR2 is FQNEAQ in the germline V gene (reference sequence). Here the CDR3 reads CASKFQETQYF. The CDR3, as DNA: TGTGCCAGCAAATTCCAAGAGACCCAGTACTTC.

A few counts support this clone. This chain links TRBV27 with TRBJ1-2; D gene unclear. This CDR3 contains 14 residues. Per germline, CDR1 MNHEY and CDR2 SMNVEV (reference sequence). V lost 4 bases to trimming and J lost 2 bases, with 11 bases between them. The CDR3 DNA reads TGTGCCAGCAGTTCGGTCGGACGGAACTATGGCTACACCTTC. Translation: CASSSVGRNYGYTF.

The rearrangement uses TRBV6-1 and TRBJ2-3; D call uncertain. Germline loops: CDR1 MNHNS, CDR2 SASEGT. The CDR3 covers 13 residues. The V and J ends lost 8 bases and 1 base respectively, with 10 bases between them. CDR3 region: CASLLAGTDTQYF. The CDR3 DNA sequence: TGTGCCAGCCTTCTGGCAGGCACAGATACGCAGTATTTT.

V and J are TRBV7-8 and TRBJ2-7, with 11 nucleotides matching TRBD2. Germline CDR1 SGHVS, CDR2 FQNEAQ. The V and J ends lost 5 bases and 3 bases, in that order; junction bases with no gene match: 6. The CDR3 is 15 amino acids. The CDR3 spells CASSPNLAGGYEQYF. CDR3 bases: TGTGCCAGCAGCCCTAATCTAGCGGGAGGCTACGAGCAGTACTTC.

The genes are TRBV19 and TRBJ2-5; D may be TRBD1 or TRBD2 (5 bases each). V lost 3 bases to trimming and J lost 1 base, with 12 bases between them. The length of the CDR3 is 15 residues. The germline CDR1 and CDR2 sequences are LNHDA and SQIVND (reference sequence). This CDR3 reads CASSIWGRFQETQYF. As DNA, the CDR3 is TGTGCCAGTAGTATTTGGGGACGGTTCCAAGAGACCCAGTACTTC.

In this sample, this clone turned up once. This sequence joins TRBV18 and TRBJ2-7; D gene ambiguous. Trimming left V 1 base short and J 2 bases short, with 3 bases between. This CDR3 region has 12 residues. Germline V CDR1 and CDR2: KGHSH, LQKENI. The CDR3 coding sequence is TGTGCCAGCTCACCACTCCCCTACGAGCAGTACTTC. It specifies CASSPLPYEQYF.

The chain is built from TRBV7-6 and TRBJ2-5; D unclear. Germline V lookup: CDR1 SGHVS, CDR2 FNYEAQ. This CDR3 contains 13 residues. The ends were cut back, 8 bases at V and 2 bases at J, with 12 bases in the middle. Here the CDR3 DNA reads TGTGCCAGCGCCCGCGTTGGGCAAGAGACCCAGTACTTC. The encoded protein is CASARVGQETQYF.

This chain links TRBV15 with TRBJ2-1; D gene ambiguous. Germline CDR1 reads LNHNV; CDR2 reads YYDKDF (reference sequence). Trimming cost V 5 bases and J 6 bases, with 20 bases left between them. The CDR3 has 16 residues. This chain's CDR3 is CATSGWATPRLNEQFF. The CDR3 bases are TGTGCCACCAGCGGTTGGGCAACTCCCCGACTCAATGAGCAGTTCTTC.